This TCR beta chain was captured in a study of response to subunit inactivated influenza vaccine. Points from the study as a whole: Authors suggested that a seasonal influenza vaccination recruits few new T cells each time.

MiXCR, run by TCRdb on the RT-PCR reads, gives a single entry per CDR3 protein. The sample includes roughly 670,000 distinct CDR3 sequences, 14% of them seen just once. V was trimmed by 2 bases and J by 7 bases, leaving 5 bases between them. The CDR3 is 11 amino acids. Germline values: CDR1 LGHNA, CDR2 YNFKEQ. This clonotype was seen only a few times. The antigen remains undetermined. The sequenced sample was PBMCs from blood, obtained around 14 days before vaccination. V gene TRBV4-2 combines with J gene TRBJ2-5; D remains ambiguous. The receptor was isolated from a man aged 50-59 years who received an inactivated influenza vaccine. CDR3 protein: CASSQSRTQYF. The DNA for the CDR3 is TGTGCCAGCAGCCAAAGCAGGACCCAGTACTTC.